The next 11 T cell receptor beta chains were all read from a single sample in a study of regulatory T cells in long-lasting Graves disease. Arm-PCR of CDR3 regions and iRepertoire HTBI primers were the basis on which TCR beta libraries were built. TCRdb passed the multiplex PCR reads through MiXCR, listing each CDR3 protein once. The profile shows 390,000 or so distinct CDR3 sequences, more than 20% of them singletons. Indicated time point: persistent/refractory GD, antithyroid drugs over 5 years with positive TRAb. The TCR library used RNA extracted from PBMCs. Source: peripheral blood mononuclear cells (PBMCs), taken when the disease was refractory, from a patient treated with antithyroid drugs. These receptors originate from a woman aged 40-49 years with Graves disease.

As to this clonotype: A much larger clone lies a single base off, so this may be a read error. The gene calls are TRBV2 and TRBJ2-5; 7 bases are shared with TRBD2. Germline loops: CDR1 SNHLY, CDR2 FYNNEI. This CDR3 spans 12 amino acids. CDR3 in DNA: TGTGCCAGCAGTGATCCAGCGGGGACCCAGTGCTTC. Residues: CASSDPAGTQCF.

With regard to this clonotype: Germline is not matched at one junction end, which may reflect a read error. The V call is TRBV11-2, the J call TRBJ2-6; TRBD2 might be the D (5 bases). Germline-derived CDR1 and CDR2 are SGHAT and FQNNGV. The CDR3 has 21 residues. CDR3 in DNA: TGTGCCAGTAGCTTACAAGTCGGGCGGGCGTGGGATTCTGCTGGGGCCAACGTCCTGACTTTC. It translates to CASSLQVGRAWDSAGANVLTF.

As concerns this clonotype: A read error may account for a junction end that differs from germline. The V gene is TRBV7-9, the J gene TRBJ1-3; no definite D call. CDR3 length: 17 residues. Germline V gene data show CDR1 as SEHNR and CDR2 as FQNEAQ (reference sequence). CDR3 nucleotides: TGTGCCAGCAACTTAGGTTCAGGTGTTCTCTCTGGAAACACCATATATTTT. It specifies CASNLGSGVLSGNTIYF.

V gene TRBV19 combines with J gene TRBJ1-5, with a weak D call TRBD1 (6 bases). Germline V gene lookup returns CDR1 LNHDA and CDR2 SQIVND (reference sequence). V lost 4 bases to trimming and J lost 3 bases, with 13 bases between them. This CDR3 has 15 amino acids. This CDR3 reads CASSRDRTYNQPQHF. The DNA for the CDR3 is TGTGCCAGTAGTAGAGACAGGACCTACAATCAGCCCCAGCATTTT.

At least ten counts were recorded for this clonotype. V is TRBV27 and J is TRBJ2-7; 13 bases agree with TRBD2. With V trimmed by 6 bases and J by 4 bases, 9 bases remained unmatched. Germline V gene lookup returns CDR1 MNHEY and CDR2 SMNVEV (reference sequence). The CDR3 is made up of 16 amino acids. CDR3 coding DNA: TGTGCCAGCAGCGGGCGGACTAGCGGGAGTTGGTACGAGCAGTACTTC. It translates to CASSGRTSGSWYEQYF.

Only a few counts were recorded for this clonotype. The gene calls are TRBV9 and TRBJ1-1; D gene unclear. V was shortened by 1 base and J by 0 bases, with 19 bases between the two germline ends. In germline, CDR1 is SGDLS, CDR2 YYNGEE. This CDR3 is 18 amino acids long. The CDR3: CASSVLSGSETMNTEAFF. The CDR3 bases are TGTGCCAGCAGCGTACTGTCGGGGAGCGAGACTATGAACACTGAAGCTTTCTTT.

In regard to this clonotype: It may be a read error: a sequence one base away is much more abundant. The chain employs TRBV20-1 and TRBJ1-1, with 7 positions matching TRBD1. Germline V gene sequence: CDR1 DFQATT, CDR2 SNEGSKA (reference sequence). The CDR3 spans 13 residues. This CDR3 is CIATLQGHTEAFF. CDR3 DNA sequence: TGCATTGCTACCCTACAGGGGCACACTGAAGCTTTCTTT.

The chain joins TRBV25-1 to TRBJ1-6; unclear D gene. Germline V gene sequence: CDR1 MGHDK, CDR2 SYGVNS. The CDR3 has 14 amino acids. V gave up 3 bases and J gave up 7 bases, with 10 bases separating them. The CDR3 DNA is TGTGCCAGCAGTGACGCCTTCAGAAATTCACCCCTCCACTTT. It yields the protein CASSDAFRNSPLHF.

This clonotype was observed many times. This sequence joins TRBV28 and TRBJ2-7; the D is unclear. Trimming left V 7 bases short and J 1 base short, with 14 bases between. In germline, CDR1 is MDHEN, CDR2 SYDVKM. The CDR3 runs to 14 residues. The CDR3 DNA sequence: TGTGCCAGCACCCCAGGAGACATTTCCTACGAGCAGTACTTC. Encoded protein: CASTPGDISYEQYF.

This clonotype came up many times. This sequence joins TRBV3-1 and TRBJ1-1, with 7 bases lining up with TRBD1. The CDR3 extends over 15 amino acids. Trimming at V came to 8 bases and at J to 3 bases, leaving 12 bases not matched to a gene. Germline lookup yields CDR1 LGHDT and CDR2 YNNKEL (reference sequence). CDR3 sequence: CASRAGTETYTEAFF. The CDR3 DNA reads TGTGCCAGCCGGGCCGGGACAGAGACCTACACTGAAGCTTTCTTT.

This clonotype occurred many times. The CDR3: CASSGDSSNQPQHF. CDR3 DNA: TGTGCCAGCAGTGGGGACAGCTCAAATCAGCCCCAGCATTTT. The chain carries TRBV2 and TRBJ1-5, with TRBD1 matching over 7 bases. Germline V CDR1 and CDR2: SNHLY, FYNNEI. This CDR3 spans 14 amino acids. The V and J ends lost 4 bases and 4 bases, in that order; junction bases with no gene match: 4.